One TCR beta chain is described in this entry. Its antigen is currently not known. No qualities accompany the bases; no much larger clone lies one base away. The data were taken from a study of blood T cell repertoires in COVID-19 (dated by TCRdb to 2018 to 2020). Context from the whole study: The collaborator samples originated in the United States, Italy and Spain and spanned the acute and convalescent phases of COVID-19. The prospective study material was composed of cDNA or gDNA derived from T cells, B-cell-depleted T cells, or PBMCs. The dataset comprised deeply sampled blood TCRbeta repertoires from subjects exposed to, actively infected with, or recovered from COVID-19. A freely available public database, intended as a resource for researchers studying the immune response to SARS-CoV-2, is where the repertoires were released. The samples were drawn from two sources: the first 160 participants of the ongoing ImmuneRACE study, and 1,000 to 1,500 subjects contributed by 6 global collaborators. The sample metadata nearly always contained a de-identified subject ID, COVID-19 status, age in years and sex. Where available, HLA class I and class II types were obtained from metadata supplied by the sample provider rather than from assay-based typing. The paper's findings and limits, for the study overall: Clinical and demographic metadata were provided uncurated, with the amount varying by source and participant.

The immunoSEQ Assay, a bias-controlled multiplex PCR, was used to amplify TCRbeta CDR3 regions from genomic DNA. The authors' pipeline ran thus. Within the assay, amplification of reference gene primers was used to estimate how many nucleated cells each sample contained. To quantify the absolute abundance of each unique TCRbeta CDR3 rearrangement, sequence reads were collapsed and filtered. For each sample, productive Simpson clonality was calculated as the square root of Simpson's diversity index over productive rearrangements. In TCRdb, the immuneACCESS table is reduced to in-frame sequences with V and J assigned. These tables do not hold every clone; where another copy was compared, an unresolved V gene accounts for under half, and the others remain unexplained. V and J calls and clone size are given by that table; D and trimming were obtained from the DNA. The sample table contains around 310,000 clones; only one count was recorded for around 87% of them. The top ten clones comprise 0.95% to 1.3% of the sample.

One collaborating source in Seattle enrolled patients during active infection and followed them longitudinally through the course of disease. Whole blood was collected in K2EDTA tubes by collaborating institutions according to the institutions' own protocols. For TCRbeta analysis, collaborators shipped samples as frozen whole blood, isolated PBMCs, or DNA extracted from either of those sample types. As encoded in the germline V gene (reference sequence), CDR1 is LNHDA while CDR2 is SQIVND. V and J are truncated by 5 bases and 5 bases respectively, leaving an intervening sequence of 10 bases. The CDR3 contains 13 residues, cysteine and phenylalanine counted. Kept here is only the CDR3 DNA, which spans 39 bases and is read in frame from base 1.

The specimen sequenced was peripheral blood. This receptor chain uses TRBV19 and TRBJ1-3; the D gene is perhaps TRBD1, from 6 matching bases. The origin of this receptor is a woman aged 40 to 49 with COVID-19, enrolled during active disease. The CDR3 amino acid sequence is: CASSAGQRNTIYF. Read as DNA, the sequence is TGTGCCAGTAGTGCCGGACAGAGAAACACCATATATTTT. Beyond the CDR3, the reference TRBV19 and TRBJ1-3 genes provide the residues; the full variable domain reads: DGGITQSPKYLFRKEGQNVTLSCEQNLNHDAMYWYRQDPGQGLRLIYYSQIVNDFQKGDIAEGYSVSREKKESFPLTVTSAQKNPTAFYLCASSAGQRNTIYFGEGSWLTVV.